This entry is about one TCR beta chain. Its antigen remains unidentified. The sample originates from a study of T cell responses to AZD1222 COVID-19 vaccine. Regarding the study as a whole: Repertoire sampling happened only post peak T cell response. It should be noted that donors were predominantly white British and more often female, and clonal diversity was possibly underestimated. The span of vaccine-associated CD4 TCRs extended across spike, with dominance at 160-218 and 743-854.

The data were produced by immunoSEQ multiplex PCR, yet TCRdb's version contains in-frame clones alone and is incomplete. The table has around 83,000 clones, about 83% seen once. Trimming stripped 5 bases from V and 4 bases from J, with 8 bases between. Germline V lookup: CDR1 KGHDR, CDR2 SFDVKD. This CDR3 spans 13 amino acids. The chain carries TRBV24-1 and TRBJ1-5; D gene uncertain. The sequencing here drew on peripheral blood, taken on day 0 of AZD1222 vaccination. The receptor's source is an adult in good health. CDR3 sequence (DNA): TGTGCCACCAGTGGACTTAGGAATCAGCCCCAGCATTTT. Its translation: CATSGLRNQPQHF.